This T cell receptor beta chain was identified during a study of identical twins. This clonotype was detected only a few times. What it binds is unknown. Points from the study as a whole: Diverse VJ usage suggested most zero-insertion clonotypes were not invariant T cells. Rather than following the same donors, the conclusions depended on cross-sectional statistical analysis.

TCRdb called the 5' RACE reads again in MiXCR, with one record for every CDR3 protein. Of about 240,000 distinct CDR3 sequences listed, 7.5% are singletons. Germline V gives CDR1 SGHDN, CDR2 FVKESK. V lost 3 bases to trimming and J lost 10 bases, with 15 bases between them. CDR3 size: 13 residues. These sequences were also reported in another study, on yellow fever vaccine responses in identical twins.

Material for sequencing was CD8+ T cells sorted from blood. The chain employs TRBV14 and TRBJ1-1, with a weak D call TRBD1 (6 bases). This TCR was recovered from a woman between 18 and 29 years old in good health. The CDR3 sequence: CASSQRGGPGAFF. In nucleotides, the CDR3 is TGTGCCAGCAGCCAGAGGGGGGGCCCCGGAGCTTTCTTT. The full variable domain, rest sourced from reference TRBV14 and TRBJ1-1, is EAGVTQFPSHSVIEKGQTVTLRCDPISGHDNLYWYRRVMGKEIKFLLHFVKESKQDESGMPNNRFLAERTGGTYSTLKVQPAELEDSGVYFCASSQRGGPGAFFGQGTRLTVV.